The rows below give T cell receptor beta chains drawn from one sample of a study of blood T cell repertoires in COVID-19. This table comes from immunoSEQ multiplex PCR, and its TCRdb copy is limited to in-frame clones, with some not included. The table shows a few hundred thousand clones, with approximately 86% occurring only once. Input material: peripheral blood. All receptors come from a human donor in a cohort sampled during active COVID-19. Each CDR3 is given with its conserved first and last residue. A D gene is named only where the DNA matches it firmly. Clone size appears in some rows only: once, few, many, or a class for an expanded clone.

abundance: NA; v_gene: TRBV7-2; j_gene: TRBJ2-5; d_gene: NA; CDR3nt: TGTGCCAGCAGCTTAGCGGGGGGACCGGCGGGGTACTTC; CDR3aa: CASSLAGGPAGYF
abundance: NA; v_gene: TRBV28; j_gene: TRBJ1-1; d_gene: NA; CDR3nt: TGTGCCAGCAGTATCCATGAGGACACTGAAGCTTTCTTT; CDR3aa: CASSIHEDTEAFF
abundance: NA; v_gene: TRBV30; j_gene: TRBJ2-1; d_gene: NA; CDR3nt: TGTGCCTGGAGTAATGGGCTTCACAATGAGCAGTTCTTC; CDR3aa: CAWSNGLHNEQFF
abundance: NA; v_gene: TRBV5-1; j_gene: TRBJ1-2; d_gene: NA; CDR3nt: TGCGCCAGCAGCTCGTCCCGAGACTCTCGGGGCTACACCTTC; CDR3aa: CASSSSRDSRGYTF
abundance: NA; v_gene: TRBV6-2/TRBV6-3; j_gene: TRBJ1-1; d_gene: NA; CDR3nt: TGTGCCAGCAGTTACTCGAGTCACAGGGCCACTGAAGCTTTCTTT; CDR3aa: CASSYSSHRATEAFF
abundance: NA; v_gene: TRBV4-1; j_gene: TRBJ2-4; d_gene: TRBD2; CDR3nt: TGCGCCAGCAGCCAAGGGCAGCGGGGAAACATTCAGTACTTC; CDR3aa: CASSQGQRGNIQYF
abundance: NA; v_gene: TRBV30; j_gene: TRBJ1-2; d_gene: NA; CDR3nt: TGTGCCTGGAGTGCGGGGAGTGGCTACACCTTC; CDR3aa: CAWSAGSGYTF
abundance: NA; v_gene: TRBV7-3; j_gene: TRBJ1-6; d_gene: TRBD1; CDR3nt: TGTGCCAGCAGCTCCACAGGGGATAATTCACCCCTCCACTTT; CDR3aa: CASSSTGDNSPLHF
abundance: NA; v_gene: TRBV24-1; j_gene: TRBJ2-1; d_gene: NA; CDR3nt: TGTGCCACCAGTCGGGCTAGCGCCTACAATGAGCAGTTCTTC; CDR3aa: CATSRASAYNEQFF
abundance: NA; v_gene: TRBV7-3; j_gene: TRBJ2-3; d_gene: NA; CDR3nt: TGTGCCAGCAGCTTGAGCGGCACAGATACGCAGTATTTT; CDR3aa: CASSLSGTDTQYF
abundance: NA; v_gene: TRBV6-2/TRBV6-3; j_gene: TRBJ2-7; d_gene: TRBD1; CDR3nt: TGTGCCAGCAGTTACTCCGGGACAGGGGGGTACGAGCAGTACTTC; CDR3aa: CASSYSGTGGYEQYF
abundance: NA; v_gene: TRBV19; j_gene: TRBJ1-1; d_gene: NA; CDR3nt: TGTGCCAGTAGCCCGAGTGGGGACATGAACACTGAAGCTTTCTTT; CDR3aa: CASSPSGDMNTEAFF
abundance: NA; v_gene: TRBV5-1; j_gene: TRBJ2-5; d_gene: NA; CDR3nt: TGCGCCAGCAGCTTGGGAGTCGCGGGGGAGACCCAGTACTTC; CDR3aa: CASSLGVAGETQYF
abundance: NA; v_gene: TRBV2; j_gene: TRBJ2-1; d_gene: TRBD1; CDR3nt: TGTGCCAGCAGTGAGGTTAGGACAGGACACATACACAATGAGCAGTTCTTC; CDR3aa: CASSEVRTGHIHNEQFF
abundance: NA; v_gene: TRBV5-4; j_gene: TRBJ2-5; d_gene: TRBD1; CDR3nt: TGTGCCAGCAGCTTGGGGGGCCAGGGGGCTGGGGAGACCCAGTACTTC; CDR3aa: CASSLGGQGAGETQYF
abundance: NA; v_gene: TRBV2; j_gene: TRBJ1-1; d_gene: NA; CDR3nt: TGTGCCAGCATTCTGCGGGAGGACACTGAAGCTTTCTTT; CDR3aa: CASILREDTEAFF
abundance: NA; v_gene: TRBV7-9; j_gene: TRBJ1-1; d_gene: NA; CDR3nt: TGTGCCAGCAGCTTATCGGGTCCGGCGACTGAAGCTTTCTTT; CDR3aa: CASSLSGPATEAFF
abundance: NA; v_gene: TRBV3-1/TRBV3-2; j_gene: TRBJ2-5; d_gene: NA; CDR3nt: TGTGCCAGCAGCCCCGGCCAAGAGACCCAGTACTTC; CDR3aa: CASSPGQETQYF
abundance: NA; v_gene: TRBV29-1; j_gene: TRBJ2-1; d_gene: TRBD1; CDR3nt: TGCAGCGTGACCGGGACAGGGGTTGTTGAGCAGTTCTTC; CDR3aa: CSVTGTGVVEQFF
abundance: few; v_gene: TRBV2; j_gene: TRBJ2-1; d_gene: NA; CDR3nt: TGTGCCAGCACGGTTTCACGAAGCGGTGGGGATGAGCAGTTCTTC; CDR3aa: CASTVSRSGGDEQFF
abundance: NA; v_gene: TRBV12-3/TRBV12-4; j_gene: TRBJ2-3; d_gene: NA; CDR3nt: TGTGCCAGCAGTTTTGGGCGCACAGATACGCAGTATTTT; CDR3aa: CASSFGRTDTQYF
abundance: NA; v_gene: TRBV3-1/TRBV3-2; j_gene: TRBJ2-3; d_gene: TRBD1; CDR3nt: TGTGCCAGCAGCCAGTGGACAGGGGGCGTCGATACGCAGTATTTT; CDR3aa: CASSQWTGGVDTQYF
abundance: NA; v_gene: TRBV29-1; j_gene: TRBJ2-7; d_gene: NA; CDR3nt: TGCAGCGTTGTGGGGCGGGAATCGGTCTACGAGCAGTACTTC; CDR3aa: CSVVGRESVYEQYF
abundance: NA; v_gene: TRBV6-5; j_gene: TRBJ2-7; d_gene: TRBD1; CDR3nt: TGTGCCAGCAGCCGGGACAGTAAACCCTACGAGCAGTACTTC; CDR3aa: CASSRDSKPYEQYF
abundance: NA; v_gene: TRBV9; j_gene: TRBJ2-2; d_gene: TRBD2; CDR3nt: TGTGCCAGCAGCGCGGGGGGACTAGCGGGAGGAGACACCGGGGAGCTGTTTTTT; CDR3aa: CASSAGGLAGGDTGELFF
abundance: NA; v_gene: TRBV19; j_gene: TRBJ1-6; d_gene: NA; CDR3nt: TGTGCCAGTAGTCCCTCATCGAGCTCCTATAATTCACCCCTCCACTTT; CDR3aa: CASSPSSSSYNSPLHF
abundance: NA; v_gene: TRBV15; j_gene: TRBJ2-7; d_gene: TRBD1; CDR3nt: TGTGCCACCAGCACCGAGACAGGGGCTAGCTACGAGCAGTACTTC; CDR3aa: CATSTETGASYEQYF
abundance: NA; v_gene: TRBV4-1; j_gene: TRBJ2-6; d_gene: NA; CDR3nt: TGCGCCAGCAGCCGGGGGGGGCTAGTACCTGGGGCCAACGTCCTGACTTTC; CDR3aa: CASSRGGLVPGANVLTF
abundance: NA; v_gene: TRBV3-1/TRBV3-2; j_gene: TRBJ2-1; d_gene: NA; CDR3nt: TGTGCCAGCAGCCAAGCGGGGTTATCCTACAATGAGCAGTTCTTC; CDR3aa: CASSQAGLSYNEQFF
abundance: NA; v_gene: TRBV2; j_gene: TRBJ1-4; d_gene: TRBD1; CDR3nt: TGTGCCAGCAGGGACAGAACGGGACAGGGGATAAAACTGTTTTTT; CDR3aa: CASRDRTGQGIKLFF
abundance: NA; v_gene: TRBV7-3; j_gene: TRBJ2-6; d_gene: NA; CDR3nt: TGTGCCAGCAGCCCGAACCCACTAGCAAGGGACTCTGGGGCCAACGTCCTGACTTTC; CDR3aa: CASSPNPLARDSGANVLTF
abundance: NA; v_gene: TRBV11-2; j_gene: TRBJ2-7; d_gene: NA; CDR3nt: TGTGCCAGCAGCTCCCACCTGTTTAGGCAGGGCCACGAGCAGTACTTC; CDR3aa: CASSSHLFRQGHEQYF
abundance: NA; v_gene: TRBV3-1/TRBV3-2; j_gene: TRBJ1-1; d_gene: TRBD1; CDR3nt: TGTGCCAGCAGCCACGGACAGGGTACCGTGACTGAAGCTTTCTTT; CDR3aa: CASSHGQGTVTEAFF
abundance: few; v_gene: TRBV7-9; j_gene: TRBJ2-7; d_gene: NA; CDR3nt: TGTGCCAGCAGCTTAGTTGCGGCAACAGGAGATTACGAGCAGTACTTC; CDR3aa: CASSLVAATGDYEQYF
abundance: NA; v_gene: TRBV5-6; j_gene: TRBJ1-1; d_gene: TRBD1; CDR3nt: TGTGCCAGCAGCCATCCACAGGGGGCCACTGAAGCTTTCTTT; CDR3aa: CASSHPQGATEAFF
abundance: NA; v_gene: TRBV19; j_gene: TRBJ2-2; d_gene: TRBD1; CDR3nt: TGTGCCAGTAGTACCGGGACAGGCACGAACACCGGGGAGCTGTTTTTT; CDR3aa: CASSTGTGTNTGELFF
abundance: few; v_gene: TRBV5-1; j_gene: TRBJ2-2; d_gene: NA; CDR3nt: TGCGCCAGCAGCTTGGCCTGGAGGGTTAATCCGCCCGGGGAGCTGTTTTTT; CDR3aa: CASSLAWRVNPPGELFF
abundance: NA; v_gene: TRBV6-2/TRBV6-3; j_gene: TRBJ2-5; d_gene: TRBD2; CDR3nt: TGTGCCAGCAGTTACGGGGGACTAGCGGGAGGGGGAGAGACCCAGTACTTC; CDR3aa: CASSYGGLAGGGETQYF
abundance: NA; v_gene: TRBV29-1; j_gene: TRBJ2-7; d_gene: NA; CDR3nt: TGCAGCGTCCGGCTTAGCGGCTCCTACGAGCAGTACTTC; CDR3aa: CSVRLSGSYEQYF
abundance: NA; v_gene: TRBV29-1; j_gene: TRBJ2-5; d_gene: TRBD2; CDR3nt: TGCAGCGTTGGGGGAGGGTACCAAGAGACCCAGTACTTC; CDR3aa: CSVGGGYQETQYF
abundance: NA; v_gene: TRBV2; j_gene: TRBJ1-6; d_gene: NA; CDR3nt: TGTGCCAGCTCATTGGGGGCAAATTCACCCCTCCACTTT; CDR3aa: CASSLGANSPLHF
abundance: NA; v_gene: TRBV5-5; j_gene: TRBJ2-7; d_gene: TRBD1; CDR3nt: TGTGCCAGCAGCCCCCGGTCCATTCAAGGGGGCCTATACGAGCAGTACTTC; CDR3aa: CASSPRSIQGGLYEQYF
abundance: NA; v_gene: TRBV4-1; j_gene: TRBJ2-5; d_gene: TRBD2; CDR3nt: TGCGCCAGCAGCCAAGAAAGACTAGCGGGCCAAGAGACCCAGTACTTC; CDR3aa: CASSQERLAGQETQYF
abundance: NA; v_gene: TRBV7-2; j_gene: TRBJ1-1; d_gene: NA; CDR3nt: TGTGCCAGCAGCAGCAGGATGGAAGCTTTCTTT; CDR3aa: CASSSRMEAFF
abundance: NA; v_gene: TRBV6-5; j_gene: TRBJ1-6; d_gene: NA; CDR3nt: TGTGCCAGCAGTTTGCGGGGGGGGTGGTATTCACCCCTCCACTTT; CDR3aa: CASSLRGGWYSPLHF
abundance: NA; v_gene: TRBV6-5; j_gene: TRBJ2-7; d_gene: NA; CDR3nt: TGTGCCAGCAGTTCGGGAGCAGGCTCATGGGAGCAGTACTTC; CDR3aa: CASSSGAGSWEQYF